The 17 T cell receptor beta chains reported below all come from one sample, sequenced in a study of blood T cell repertoires in COVID-19. TCRdb keeps only in-frame clones here, not all; method: immunoSEQ multiplex PCR. The table has just over 90,000 clones, 85% to 90% seen once. Sequenced material: peripheral blood. These receptors were taken from a human donor with active COVID-19. The donor label of this sample is uncertain.

This clone was recorded only once. This rearrangement joins TRBV4-2 to TRBJ1-1; 7 bases map to TRBD1. With V trimmed by 0 bases and J by 8 bases, 9 bases remained unmatched. This CDR3 has 15 residues. CDR1 and CDR2 from the germline V gene are LGHNA and YNFKEQ. CDR3 amino acids: CASSQDEGGWPEAFF. CDR3 in DNA: TGTGCCAGCAGCCAAGATGAAGGGGGCTGGCCCGAAGCTTTCTTT.

This chain uses TRBV2 with TRBJ1-2, with 7 bases that match TRBD1. The junction had 13 bases not matched to a gene; V was cut back by 6 bases and J by 6 bases. Looked up from germline, CDR1 is SNHLY and CDR2 is FYNNEI. The CDR3 has 15 amino acids. The CDR3 sequence: CASSIQGYRGDGYTF. CDR3 DNA: TGTGCCAGCAGCATACAGGGGTATAGAGGGGATGGCTACACCTTC.

This clone was recorded only once. The gene calls are TRBV7-8 and TRBJ2-3, with D possibly matching TRBD2 (6 bases). The CDR3 contains 19 residues. Germline-derived CDR1 and CDR2 are SGHVS and FQNEAQ. V lost 5 bases and J lost 3, with 27 bases in between. The CDR3: CASSVSLSFTGGGTDTQYF. The CDR3 DNA follows: TGTGCCAGCAGCGTATCACTGTCATTTACCGGTGGGGGGACAGATACGCAGTATTTT.

The rearrangement uses TRBV11-3 and TRBJ2-1; maybe TRBD2 (5 bases). Trimming took 0 bases from V and 7 from J, leaving 7 bases between them. From germline, CDR1 is SGHNT and CDR2 YENEEA. The CDR3 runs 13 residues. CDR3 residues: CASSLDWENEQFF. CDR3 sequence (DNA): TGTGCCAGCAGCTTAGACTGGGAGAATGAGCAGTTCTTC.

For the CDR3, the DNA is TGTGCCAGCAGCTTTTCGCACAGCCAAGAGACCCAGTACTTC. This encodes CASSFSHSQETQYF. The chain couples TRBV7-3 to TRBJ2-5; unclear D gene. The CDR3 extends over 14 amino acids. V was clipped by 3 bases and J by 1 base, with 9 bases between them. Per germline, CDR1 SGHTA and CDR2 FQGTGA.

The count of this clone is one. This sequence joins TRBV7-2 and TRBJ2-5; D is perhaps TRBD2 (6 bases). Trimming pared 5 bases from V and 2 bases from J, leaving 15 bases between. The CDR3 loop spans 15 amino acids. Germline V gene lookup returns CDR1 SGHTA and CDR2 FQGNSA. The CDR3 is CASSRTPGRQETQYF. The CDR3 bases are TGTGCCAGCAGCCGGACTCCCGGGAGACAAGAGACCCAGTACTTC.

This chain links TRBV28 with TRBJ2-3, with no clear D. The CDR3 runs 11 residues. The ends were cut back, 6 bases at V and 4 bases at J, with 5 bases in the middle. In germline, CDR1 is MDHEN, CDR2 SYDVKM. The CDR3 loop reads CASSRADTQYF. The CDR3 bases are TGTGCCAGCAGCCGGGCAGATACGCAGTATTTT. The full variable domain, with the rest looked up from reference TRBV28 and TRBJ2-3, is DVKVTQSSRYLVKRTGEKVFLECVQDMDHENMFWYRQDPGLGLRLIYFSYDVKMKEKGDIPEGYSVSREKKERFSLILESASTNQTSMYLCASSRADTQYFGPGTRLTVL.

The CDR3 loop is CAISNTGSAGELFF. The CDR3 DNA reads TGTGCCATCAGCAACACAGGGTCGGCCGGGGAGCTGTTTTTT. The chain links TRBV10-3 to TRBJ2-2, with TRBD1 as a possible D gene (6 bases). Trimming pared 6 bases from V and 6 bases from J, leaving 14 bases between. The CDR3 is 14 residues long. The V gene's germline CDR1 is ENHRY and CDR2 SYGVKD.

The gene calls are TRBV24-1 and TRBJ1-2; D call uncertain. The CDR3 covers 12 residues. V was clipped by 4 bases and J by 5 bases, with 7 bases between them. Germline lookup yields CDR1 KGHDR and CDR2 SFDVKD. CDR3 residues: CATSDPGYGYTF. The CDR3 coding sequence is TGTGCCACCAGTGACCCAGGATATGGCTACACCTTC.

The chain joins TRBV2 to TRBJ1-4; 7 bases map to TRBD1. The CDR3 loop spans 15 amino acids. Germline CDR1 and CDR2: SNHLY and FYNNEI. The trim removed 4 bases at V and 2 bases at J, leaving 4 bases unmatched. The CDR3 protein is CASSGQGPTNEKLFF. In DNA form, the CDR3 reads TGTGCCAGCAGTGGACAGGGCCCCACTAATGAAAAACTGTTTTTT.

Details on this clone: An end of the junction differs from the germline gene, which may be a read error. The same CDR3 can be traced to other DNA sequences in this sample. V usage is TRBV2 and J usage is TRBJ1-6; 9 bases align to TRBD1. The CDR3 is 14 amino acids. Germline CDR1 and CDR2: SNHLY and FYNNEI. The CDR3 coding sequence is TGCGCCAGCAGCCCCGGGACAGGGATTTCACCCCTCCACTTT. Encoded protein: CASSPGTGISPLHF.

This clone was observed once. The gene calls are TRBV20-1 and TRBJ1-1, with D unresolved. V dropped 3 bases and J dropped 4 bases, with 15 bases sitting between them. Per germline, CDR1 DFQATT and CDR2 SNEGSKA (reference sequence). The CDR3 is 14 amino acids. The CDR3 protein is CSASHPAGLTEAFF. As DNA, the CDR3 is TGCAGTGCTAGTCACCCGGCAGGACTCACTGAAGCTTTCTTT.

The chain joins TRBV6-2 or TRBV6-3 to TRBJ1-1, with TRBD1 as a possible D gene (6 bases). V was pared by 6 bases and J by 8 bases, with 10 bases between. Germline V gives CDR1 MNHEY, CDR2 SVGEGT. The CDR3 loop spans 11 amino acids. CDR3 DNA sequence: TGTGCCAGCAGCCAGGGGACAGAAGCTTTCTTT. Translating it yields CASSQGTEAFF.

This chain connects TRBV28 to TRBJ1-2; 8 bases agree with TRBD1. Trimming cost V 3 bases and J 14 bases; bases outside gene matches: 14. Germline V gene data show CDR1 as MDHEN and CDR2 as SYDVKM. There are 14 residues in the CDR3. CDR3 nucleotides: TGTGCCAGCAGTTTCCAGCGGACAGGGAGCTTTGAAACCTTC. This codes for CASSFQRTGSFETF.

This sequence joins TRBV18 and TRBJ1-3; D perhaps matches TRBD1 (6 bases). The CDR3 runs to 16 residues. The germline V gene encodes CDR1 KGHSH and CDR2 LQKENI. V shed 0 bases and J shed 0 bases, with 9 bases lying between them. CDR3 protein: CASSPPGTHSGNTIYF. The DNA for the CDR3 is TGTGCCAGCTCACCACCTGGGACACACTCTGGAAACACCATATATTTT.

In DNA form, the CDR3 reads TGCGCCAGCAGCGATTCGGGACAGGGGGTCGGGGAGCTGTTTTTT. Translation: CASSDSGQGVGELFF. The chain recombines TRBV5-1 with TRBJ2-2; 11 bases line up with TRBD1. The CDR3 length is 15 residues. After removal of 4 bases from V and 7 bases from J, the junction contained 6 bases not matched to a gene. The germline CDR1 and CDR2 sequences are SGHRS and YFSETQ. Full variable domain (remainder filled in from reference TRBV5-1 and TRBJ2-2): KAGVTQTPRYLIKTRGQQVTLSCSPISGHRSVSWYQQTPGQGLQFLFEYFSETQRNKGNFPGRFSGRQFSNSRSEMNVSTLELGDSALYLCASSDSGQGVGELFFGEGSRLTVL.

The sample holds a few counts of this clone. The chain recombines TRBV19 with TRBJ1-1, with no clear D. This CDR3 comprises 14 residues. Germline CDR1 LNHDA, CDR2 SQIVND (reference sequence). V lost 3 bases to trimming and J lost 1 base, with 9 bases between them. The CDR3 sequence: CASSIAFRNTEAFF. The CDR3 nucleotides are TGTGCCAGTAGTATTGCGTTTCGGAACACTGAAGCTTTCTTT.